Many counts were recorded for the clone carrying this T cell receptor beta chain. Via MiXCR, TCRdb re-called the reads, giving one row per CDR3 protein. The table includes about 490,000 distinct CDR3 sequences, approximately 15% detected once. This specimen belongs to a study of T cell repertoires in cytomegalovirus infection. CDR3 length equals 16 residues. CDR1 KGHDR and CDR2 SFDVKD come from the germline V gene. Trimming stripped 4 bases from V and 3 bases from J, with 15 bases between. The specimen sequenced was CD8+ T cells from PBMCs. The clonotype originates from a human donor in good health (CMV status not recorded). Some clones in this sample may be carry-over from other donors' samples. The rearrangement links TRBV24-1 to TRBJ2-1; possible D gene TRBD2, 6 bases. CDR3 sequence: CATSDHGGTFYNEQFF. Here the CDR3 DNA reads TGTGCCACCAGTGACCATGGGGGGACCTTCTACAATGAGCAGTTCTTC.